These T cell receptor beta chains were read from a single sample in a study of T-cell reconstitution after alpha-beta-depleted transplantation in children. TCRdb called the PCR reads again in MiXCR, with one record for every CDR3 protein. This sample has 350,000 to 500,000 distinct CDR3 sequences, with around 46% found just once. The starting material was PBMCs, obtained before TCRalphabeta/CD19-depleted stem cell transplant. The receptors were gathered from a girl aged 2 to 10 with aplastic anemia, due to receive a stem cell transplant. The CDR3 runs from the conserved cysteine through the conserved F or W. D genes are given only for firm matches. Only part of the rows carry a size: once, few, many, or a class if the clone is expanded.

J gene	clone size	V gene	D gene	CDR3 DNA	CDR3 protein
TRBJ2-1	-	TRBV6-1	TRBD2	TGTGCCAGCAGGACCGGGACTAGCACCTACAATGAGCAGTTCTTC	CASRTGTSTYNEQFF
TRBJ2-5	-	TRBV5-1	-	TGCGCCAGCAGCGCCGGGACACGGAAGTACTTC	CASSAGTRKYF
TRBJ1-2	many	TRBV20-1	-	TGCAGTGCTGTCCGGCTTTACAGGGACGACTATGGCTACACCTTC	CSAVRLYRDDYGYTF
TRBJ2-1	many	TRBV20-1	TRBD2	TGCAGTGTTCCGACTAGCGGGTACAGAGATGAGCAGTTCTTC	CSVPTSGYRDEQFF
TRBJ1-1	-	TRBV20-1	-	TGCAGTGCGCTAGGCGTCAGGAACACTGAAGCTTTCTTT	CSALGVRNTEAFF
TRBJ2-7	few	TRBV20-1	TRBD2	TGCAGTGCCCAAGCGGGAGCCGATTACGAGCAGTACTTC	CSAQAGADYEQYF
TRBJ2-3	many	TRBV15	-	TGTGCCACCAGCAGAGTGCATAGCACAGATACGCAGTATTTT	CATSRVHSTDTQYF
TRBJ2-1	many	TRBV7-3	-	TGTGCCAGCAGCTTACGCGGTTCCTACAATGAGCAGTTCTTC	CASSLRGSYNEQFF
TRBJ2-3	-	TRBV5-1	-	TGCGCCAGCAGCTTGTGGCCAGGAGGAGCAGATACGCAGTATTTT	CASSLWPGGADTQYF
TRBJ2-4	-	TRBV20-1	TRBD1	TGCAGTGCGTGGGACAGCGCAAAAAACATTCAGTACTTC	CSAWDSAKNIQYF
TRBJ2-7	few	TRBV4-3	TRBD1	TGCGCCAGCACCCTGGAGGGGACAGGGACCTACGAGCAGTACTTC	CASTLEGTGTYEQYF
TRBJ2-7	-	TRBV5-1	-	TGCGCCAGCAGCTTGGCCGGTGGAGGTCCCGAGCAGTACTTC	CASSLAGGGPEQYF
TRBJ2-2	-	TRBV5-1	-	TGCGCCAGCAGCTTGGCCCATTGGTCGGGAGTGAACACCGGGGAGCTGTTTTTT	CASSLAHWSGVNTGELFF
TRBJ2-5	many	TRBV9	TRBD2	TGTGCCAGCAGCGTAGGAAATCTCGGTAGCGGGAGGGTCAAAGAGACCCAGTACTTC	CASSVGNLGSGRVKETQYF
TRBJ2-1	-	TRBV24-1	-	TGTGCCACCAGTGATTTGCCCTCGGGGTACAATGAGCAGTTCTTC	CATSDLPSGYNEQFF
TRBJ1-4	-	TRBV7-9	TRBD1	TGTGCCAGCAGTTCGACAGGGATACCACGGGGAGAACTGTTTTTT	CASSSTGIPRGELFF
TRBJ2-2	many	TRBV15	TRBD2	TGTGCCACCAGCAGGGCCGGGAGCGGGAGTTTCACCGGGGAGCTGTTTTTT	CATSRAGSGSFTGELFF
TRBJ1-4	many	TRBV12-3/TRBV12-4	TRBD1	TGTGCCACCACCCAGGCAGGGGGAAGTGAAAAACTGTTTTTT	CATTQAGGSEKLFF
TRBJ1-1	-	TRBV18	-	TGTGCCAGCTCACCACAACTCCACGACAGGAGCACTGAAGCTTTCTTT	CASSPQLHDRSTEAFF
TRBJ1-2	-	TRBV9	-	TGTGCCAGCAGCGTAGCGGCGGCAGGTTACTACACCTTC	CASSVAAAGYYTF
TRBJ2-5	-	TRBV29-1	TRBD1	TGCAGTGTTACAGGGGGAGAGACCCAGTACTTC	CSVTGGETQYF
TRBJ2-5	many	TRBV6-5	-	TGTGCCAGCAGTTATATCGGAGCAGCCCAAGAGACCCAGTACTTC	CASSYIGAAQETQYF
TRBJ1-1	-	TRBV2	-	TGTGCCAGCAGTGAATGGACCGCAGGGAACACTGAAGCTTTCTTT	CASSEWTAGNTEAFF
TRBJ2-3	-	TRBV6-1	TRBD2	TGTGCCAGCAGCTCCCGGACTAGCCGACGAGTAGATACGCAGTATTTT	CASSSRTSRRVDTQYF
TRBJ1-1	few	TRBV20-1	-	TGCAGTGCTAGGTATGGAGGGAGAACTGAAGCTTTCTTT	CSARYGGRTEAFF
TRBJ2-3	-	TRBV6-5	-	TGTGCCACTTGGAGGAGCACAGATACGCAGTATTTT	CATWRSTDTQYF
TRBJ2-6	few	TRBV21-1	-	TGTGCCAGCAGCGGACCATTTCCGGGACTAGCGGGCTCTGGGGCCAACGTCCTGACTTTC	CASSGPFPGLAGSGANVLTF
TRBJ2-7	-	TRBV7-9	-	TGTGCCAGCAGCTTAGGTCCCGGACCCTACGAGCAGTACTTC	CASSLGPGPYEQYF
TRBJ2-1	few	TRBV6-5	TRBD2	TGTGCCAGCCACAGGAGCGGGAGAGCAGCAAATGAGCAGTTCTTC	CASHRSGRAANEQFF
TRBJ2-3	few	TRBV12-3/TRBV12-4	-	TGTGCCAGCAGTTTATTTCGCCCCACCACGGACGGGCTGAAGCGAGATACGCAGTATTTT	CASSLFRPTTDGLKRDTQYF
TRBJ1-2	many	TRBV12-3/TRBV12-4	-	TGTGCCAGCAGTGATCAGACTCTCTATGGCTACACCTTC	CASSDQTLYGYTF